The following is a T cell receptor (beta chain) sequence with its context. Antigen: not known. Extracted RNA was reverse transcribed into cDNA, the sequencing template. Profiling relied on immunoSEQ multiplex PCR, and the TCRdb table lists in-frame clones only, not all of them. The sample records fewer than 250,000 clones, roughly three fifths being singletons. The sample comes from a study of CD8+ T cells in alopecia areata. Study-wide results and caveats: Normal scalp had lower clonality than lesional scalp, with alopecia totalis/universalis lesions showing this most strongly.

Treatment reported: oral pan-JAK inhibitor, 5-10 mg twice daily. It was from alopecia areata patients that lesional scalp punch biopsies and peripheral blood were collected. The TCR originated in a human donor with alopecia areata. The specimen was CD4+ T cells sorted from blood, collected at week 4, from a patient treated with tofacitinib.

CDR3 DNA: TGTGCCTGGAGTGCCCCTGACAGGAACACTGAAGCTTTCTTT. Its protein product is CAWSAPDRNTEAFF. J is TRBJ1-1 and V is TRBV30; D possibly corresponds to TRBD1 (5 bases). Germline loops: CDR1 GTSNPN, CDR2 SVGIG (reference sequence). The CDR3 extends over 14 amino acids. With 1 base removed from V and 1 base from J, the gap between germline ends came to 10 bases.